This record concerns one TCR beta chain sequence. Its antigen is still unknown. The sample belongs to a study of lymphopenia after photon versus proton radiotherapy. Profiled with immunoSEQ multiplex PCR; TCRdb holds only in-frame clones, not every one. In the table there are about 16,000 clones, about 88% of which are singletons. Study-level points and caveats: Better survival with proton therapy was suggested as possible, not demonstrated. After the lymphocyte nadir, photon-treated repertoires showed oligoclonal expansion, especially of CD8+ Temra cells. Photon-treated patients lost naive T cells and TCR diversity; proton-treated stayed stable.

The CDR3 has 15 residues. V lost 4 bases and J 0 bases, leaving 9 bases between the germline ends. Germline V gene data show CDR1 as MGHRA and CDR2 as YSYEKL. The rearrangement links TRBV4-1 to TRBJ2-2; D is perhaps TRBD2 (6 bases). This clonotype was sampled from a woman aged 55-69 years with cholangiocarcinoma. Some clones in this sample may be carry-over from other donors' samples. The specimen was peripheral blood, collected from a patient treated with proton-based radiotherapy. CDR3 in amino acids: CASSPGGANTGELFF. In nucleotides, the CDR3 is TGCGCCAGCAGCCCTGGCGGGGCGAACACCGGGGAGCTGTTTTTT.